The 10 T cell receptor beta chains presented below share a single source sample, sequenced in a study of CD8+ T cells in alopecia areata. RNA was extracted and reverse transcribed into cDNA as the sequencing template. Profiled with immunoSEQ multiplex PCR; TCRdb holds only in-frame clones, not every one. Here the sample spans 120,000 or so clones, around 50% being singletons. This specimen consisted of CD4+ T cells sorted from blood, obtained at week 0. The receptors originated from a human donor with alopecia areata.

This chain joins TRBV2 and TRBJ2-3, with TRBD2 matching over 11 bases. Germline trimming cut 7 bases from V and 5 bases from J; bases unmatched to any gene: 2. In germline, CDR1 is SNHLY, CDR2 FYNNEI. The CDR3 length is 13 residues. In nucleotides, the CDR3 is TGTGCCAGCACTAGCGGGGGGTTAGATACGCAGTATTTT. Protein product: CASTSGGLDTQYF. Combining the CDR3 with reference TRBV2 and TRBJ2-3 gives the whole variable domain EPEVTQTPSHQVTQMGQEVILRCVPISNHLYFYWYRQILGQKVEFLVSFYNNEISEKSEIFDDQFSVERPDGSNFTLKIRSTKLEDSAMYFCASTSGGLDTQYFGPGTRLTVL.

This clone was seen a few times. This chain connects TRBV28 to TRBJ1-4, with TRBD1 matching over 9 bases. The V and J ends lost 6 bases and 8 bases, in that order; junction bases with no gene match: 10. This CDR3 has 15 amino acids. Germline-derived CDR1 and CDR2 are MDHEN and SYDVKM. The CDR3 is CASSPPGQGQEKLFF. The CDR3 coding sequence is TGTGCCAGCAGCCCACCGGGACAGGGACAGGAAAAACTGTTTTTT.

The chain employs TRBV11-2 and TRBJ2-7; D unresolved. The CDR3 extends over 11 amino acids. Trimming took 5 bases from V and 9 from J, leaving 11 bases between them. Germline V gene lookup returns CDR1 SGHAT and CDR2 FQNNGV. The CDR3, as DNA: TGTGCCAGCAGCACCTCCTCCGGGCAGTACTTC. It encodes CASSTSSGQYF.

The chain is built from TRBV5-8 and TRBJ1-1; 8 nucleotides line up with TRBD1. Losses at the gene ends were 3 bases for V and 0 bases for J; bases not matched to a gene: 10. The CDR3 loop spans 17 amino acids. Looked up from germline, CDR1 is SGHTS and CDR2 is YDEGEE. This CDR3 reads CASSSGRGRGMNTEAFF. In DNA, the CDR3 is TGTGCCAGCAGCTCGGGCAGGGGGCGCGGGATGAACACTGAAGCTTTCTTT.

The gene calls are TRBV7-2 and TRBJ2-1, with D perhaps TRBD2 (5 bases). Germline V gene data show CDR1 as SGHTA and CDR2 as FQGNSA. V was shortened by 5 bases and J by 6 bases, with 17 bases between the two germline ends. This CDR3 comprises 15 residues. CDR3 sequence reads: CASSHPPGVGNEQFF. The CDR3 nucleotides are TGTGCCAGCAGCCACCCCCCCGGGGTCGGCAATGAGCAGTTCTTC.

The rearrangement uses TRBV2 and TRBJ1-5; the D is unclear. The V gene's germline CDR1 is SNHLY and CDR2 FYNNEI. V lost 8 bases, J lost 5 bases, and 19 bases lay in between. CDR3 size: 15 residues. The CDR3 reads CASRGGTRGDQPQHF. CDR3 DNA: TGTGCCAGCCGAGGAGGCACGAGAGGAGATCAGCCCCAGCATTTT.

The rearrangement joins TRBV6-6 to TRBJ2-7; D is tentatively TRBD1 or TRBD2 (5 bases each). Germline V gene sequence: CDR1 MNHNY, CDR2 SVGAGI (reference sequence). Trimming left V 0 bases short and J 4 bases short, with 13 bases between. The CDR3 sequence is 15 residues long. DNA of the CDR3: TGTGCCAGCAGTTACTCGTTAGACAGAGGGTACGAGCAGTACTTC. It translates to CASSYSLDRGYEQYF.

V gene TRBV2 combines with J gene TRBJ2-3; D gene uncertain. The CDR3 spans 12 residues. The V and J ends lost 7 bases and 3 bases respectively, with 8 bases between them. Germline V gene lookup returns CDR1 SNHLY and CDR2 FYNNEI. CDR3 protein: CASTLTTDTQYF. The CDR3 DNA reads as TGTGCCAGCACCTTGACTACAGATACGCAGTATTTT.

The chain is built from TRBV4-1 and TRBJ2-5, with 7 bases identical to TRBD2. Trimming took 3 bases from V and 1 from J; bases not matched to a gene: 8. Germline CDR1 MGHRA, CDR2 YSYEKL. This CDR3 comprises 16 residues. CDR3 in amino acids: CASSQPTSPIQETQYF. The CDR3 bases are TGCGCCAGCAGCCAGCCGACTAGCCCCATCCAAGAGACCCAGTACTTC.

This clone occurred a few times. V and J are TRBV2 and TRBJ2-5; TRBD2 agrees at 7 bases. V trimming: 3 bases; J trimming: 4 bases; junction bases outside the gene matches: 5. The CDR3 length is 14 residues. The V gene's germline CDR1 is SNHLY and CDR2 FYNNEI. The CDR3 DNA follows: TGTGCCAGCAGTGACCAGCGGGGAAGAGAGACCCAGTACTTC. As protein: CASSDQRGRETQYF.